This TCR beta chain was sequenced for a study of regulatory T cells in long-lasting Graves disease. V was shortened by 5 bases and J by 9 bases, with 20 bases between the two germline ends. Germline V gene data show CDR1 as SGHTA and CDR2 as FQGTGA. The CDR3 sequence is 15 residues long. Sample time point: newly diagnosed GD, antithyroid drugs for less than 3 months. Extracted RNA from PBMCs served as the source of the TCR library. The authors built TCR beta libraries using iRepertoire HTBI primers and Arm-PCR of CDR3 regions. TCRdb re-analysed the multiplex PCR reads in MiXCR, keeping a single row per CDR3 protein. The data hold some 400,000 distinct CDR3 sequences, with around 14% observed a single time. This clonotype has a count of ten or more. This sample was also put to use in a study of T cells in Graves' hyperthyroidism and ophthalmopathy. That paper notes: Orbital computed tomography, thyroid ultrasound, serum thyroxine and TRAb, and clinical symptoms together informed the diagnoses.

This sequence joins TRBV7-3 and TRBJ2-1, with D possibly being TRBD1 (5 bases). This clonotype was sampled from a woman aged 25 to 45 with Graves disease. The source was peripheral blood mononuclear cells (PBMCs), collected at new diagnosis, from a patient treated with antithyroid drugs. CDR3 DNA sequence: TGTGCCAGCAGCCCCCAGGGTCAGAGTTTAGGTGAGCAGTTCTTC. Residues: CASSPQGQSLGEQFF. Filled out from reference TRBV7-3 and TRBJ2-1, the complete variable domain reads GAGVSQTPSNKVTEKGKYVELRCDPISGHTALYWYRQSLGQGPEFLIYFQGTGAADDSGLPNDRFFAVRPEGSVSTLKIQRTERGDSAVYLCASSPQGQSLGEQFFGPGTRLTVL.